The clone carrying this T cell receptor (beta chain) was counted ten times or more. Its antigen is undetermined. V was shortened by 3 bases and J by 9 bases, with 12 bases between the two germline ends. This CDR3 is 13 amino acids long. The germline V gene has CDR1 MNHEY and CDR2 SMNVEV (reference sequence). The source of the sample is a study of identical twins. Points from the study as a whole: Modeled out-of-frame TCR alpha sharing in monozygotic twins fell below observed levels.

A universal primer site was added by template switching, and unique molecular identifiers were carried by the cDNA. In TCRdb, the 5' RACE reads were re-called with MiXCR into one record per CDR3 protein. Among about 220,000 distinct CDR3 sequences listed, about 7.5% were seen once. These data were also filed under a second study, of yellow fever vaccine responses in identical twins. From that report: Twins reportedly showed a vaccine T cell response that seemed partly convergent and partly personalized.

This clonotype was obtained from a woman aged 18-29 years in good health. V is TRBV27 and J is TRBJ2-1; tentative D call: TRBD1 (7 bases). Sequences were obtained from memory (CD45RO+) T cells sorted from blood. CDR3 in amino acids: CASSLTQGGEQFF. Here the CDR3 DNA reads TGTGCCAGCAGTTTGACCCAGGGGGGTGAGCAGTTCTTC.